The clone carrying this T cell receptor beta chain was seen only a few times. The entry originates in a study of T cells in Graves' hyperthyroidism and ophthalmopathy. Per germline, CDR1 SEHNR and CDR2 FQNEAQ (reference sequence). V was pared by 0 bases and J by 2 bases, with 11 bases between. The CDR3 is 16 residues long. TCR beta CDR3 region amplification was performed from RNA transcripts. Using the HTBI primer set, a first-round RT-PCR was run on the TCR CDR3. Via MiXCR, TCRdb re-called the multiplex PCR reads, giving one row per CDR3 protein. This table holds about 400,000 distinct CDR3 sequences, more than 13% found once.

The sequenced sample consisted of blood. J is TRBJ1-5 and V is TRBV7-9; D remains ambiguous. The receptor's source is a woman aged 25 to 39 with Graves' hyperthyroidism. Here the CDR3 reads CASSLARLGGNQPQHF. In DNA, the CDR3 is TGTGCCAGCAGCTTAGCTCGCCTAGGCGGCAATCAGCCCCAGCATTTT.